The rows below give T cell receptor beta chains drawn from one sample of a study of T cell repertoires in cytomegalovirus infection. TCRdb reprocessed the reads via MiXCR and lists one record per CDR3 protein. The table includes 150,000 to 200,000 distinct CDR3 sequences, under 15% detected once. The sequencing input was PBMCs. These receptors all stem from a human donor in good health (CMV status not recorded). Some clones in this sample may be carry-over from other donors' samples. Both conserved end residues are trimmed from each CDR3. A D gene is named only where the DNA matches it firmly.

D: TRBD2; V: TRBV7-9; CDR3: ASSPPGRGGSYEQY
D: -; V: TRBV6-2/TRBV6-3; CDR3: ASTQRSYNEQF
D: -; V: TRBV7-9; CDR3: ASSPPNRDFTEAF
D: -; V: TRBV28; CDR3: ASSITGGNQPQH
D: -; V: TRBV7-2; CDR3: ASSTGLTDTQY
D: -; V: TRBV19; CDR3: ASSIVTPNTEAF
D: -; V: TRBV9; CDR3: ASSVFGGGYNEQF
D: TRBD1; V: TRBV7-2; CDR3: ASSDWTGDDEQF
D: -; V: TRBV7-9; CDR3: ASSLGGSSQPQH
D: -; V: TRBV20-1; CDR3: SALDGGVDETQY
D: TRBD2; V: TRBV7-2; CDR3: ASSRRTSGGNNEQF